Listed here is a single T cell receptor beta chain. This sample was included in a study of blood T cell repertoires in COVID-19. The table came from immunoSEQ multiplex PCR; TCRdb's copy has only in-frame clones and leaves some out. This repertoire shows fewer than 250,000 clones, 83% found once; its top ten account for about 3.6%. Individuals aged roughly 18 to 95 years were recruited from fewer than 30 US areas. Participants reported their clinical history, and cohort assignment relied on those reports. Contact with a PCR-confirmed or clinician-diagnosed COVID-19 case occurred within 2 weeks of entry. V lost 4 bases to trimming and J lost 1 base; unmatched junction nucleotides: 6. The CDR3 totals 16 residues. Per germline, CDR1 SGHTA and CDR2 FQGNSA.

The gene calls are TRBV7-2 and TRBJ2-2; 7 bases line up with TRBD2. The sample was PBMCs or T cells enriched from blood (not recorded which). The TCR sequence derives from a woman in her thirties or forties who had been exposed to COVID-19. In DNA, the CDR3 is TGTGCCAGCAGCTGGGCGGGGGAGATGAACACCGGGGAGCTGTTTTTT. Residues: CASSWAGEMNTGELFF.